The 5 T cell receptor beta chains below come from one sample, sequenced in a study of OX40 agonist ivuxolimab in advanced cancers. Measured with immunoSEQ multiplex PCR; TCRdb has only the in-frame clones, and not every one. The sample gives roughly 45,000 clones, around nine tenths of which show up once; 1.9% is in the top ten. The material sequenced was CD4+ or CD8+ T cells sorted from blood, taken in a trial of the OX40 agonist ivuxolimab. These receptors were taken from an adult with an advanced solid tumor such as melanoma, head and neck, liver or kidney cancer.

This chain uses TRBV20-1 with TRBJ2-5; D is ambiguous. The length of the CDR3 is 10 residues. Germline V gene data show CDR1 as DFQATT and CDR2 as SNEGSKA (reference sequence). With 6 bases removed from V and 5 bases from J, the gap between germline ends came to 7 bases. CDR3 in amino acids: CSAKRETQYF. CDR3 DNA sequence: TGCAGTGCAAAGAGGGAGACCCAGTACTTC.

The chain has TRBV2 and TRBJ2-1, with 9 positions matching TRBD1. Losses at the gene ends were 11 bases for V and 6 bases for J; bases not matched to a gene: 11. Germline CDR1 SNHLY, CDR2 FYNNEI. The CDR3 sequence is 14 residues long. CDR3 in amino acids: CARGQGLGSNEQFF. DNA of the CDR3: TGTGCCCGTGGACAGGGGCTCGGGTCCAATGAGCAGTTCTTC.

The rearrangement joins TRBV7-6 to TRBJ1-3, with a possible D match to TRBD1 (6 bases). The germline CDR1 and CDR2 sequences are SGHVS and FNYEAQ. The CDR3 contains 16 residues. V was cut by 2 bases and J by 1 base, with 12 bases left in between. The CDR3 reads CASSLSSQGSGNTIYF. The CDR3 DNA reads as TGTGCCAGCAGCTTAAGTTCCCAGGGGTCTGGAAACACCATATATTTT. Full variable domain (missing parts from reference TRBV7-6 and TRBJ1-3): GAGVSQSPRYKVTKRGQDVALRCDPISGHVSLYWYRQALGQGPEFLTYFNYEAQQDKSGLPNDRFSAERPEGSISTLTIQRTEQRDSAMYRCASSLSSQGSGNTIYFGEGSWLTVV.

The sample holds a few counts of this clone. The CDR3 reads CASSLQGASSPLHF. For the CDR3, the DNA is TGTGCCAGCAGCTTACAGGGGGCGAGTTCACCCCTCCACTTT. The chain couples TRBV7-9 to TRBJ1-6; 8 nucleotides line up with TRBD1. The CDR3 totals 14 residues. Germline-derived CDR1 and CDR2 are SEHNR and FQNEAQ (reference sequence). The trim removed 2 bases at V and 9 bases at J, leaving 3 bases unmatched.

The table lists this clone with a few counts. The gene calls are TRBV7-2 and TRBJ2-1, with a weak D call TRBD2 (5 bases). V was pared by 5 bases and J by 3 bases, with 14 bases between. From germline, CDR1 is SGHTA and CDR2 FQGNSA. CDR3 length: 15 amino acids. CDR3 in amino acids: CASSPTPRGYNEQFF. In DNA, the CDR3 is TGTGCCAGCAGCCCGACCCCTCGGGGCTACAATGAGCAGTTCTTC.